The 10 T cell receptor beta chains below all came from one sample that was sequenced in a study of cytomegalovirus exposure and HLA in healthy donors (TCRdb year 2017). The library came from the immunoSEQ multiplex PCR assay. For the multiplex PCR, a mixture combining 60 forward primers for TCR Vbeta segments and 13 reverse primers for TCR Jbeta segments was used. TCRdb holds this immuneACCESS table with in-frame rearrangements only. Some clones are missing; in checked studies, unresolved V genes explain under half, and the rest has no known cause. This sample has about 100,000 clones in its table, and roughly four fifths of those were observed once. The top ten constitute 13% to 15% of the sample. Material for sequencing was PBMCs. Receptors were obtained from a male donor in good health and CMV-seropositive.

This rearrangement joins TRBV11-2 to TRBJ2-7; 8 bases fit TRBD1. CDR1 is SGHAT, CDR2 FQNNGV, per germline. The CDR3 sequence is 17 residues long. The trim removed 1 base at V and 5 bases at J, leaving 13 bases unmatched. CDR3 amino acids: CASSLGPGGQGAHEQYF. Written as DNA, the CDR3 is TGTGCCAGCAGCTTAGGCCCTGGCGGACAGGGAGCCCACGAGCAGTACTTC.

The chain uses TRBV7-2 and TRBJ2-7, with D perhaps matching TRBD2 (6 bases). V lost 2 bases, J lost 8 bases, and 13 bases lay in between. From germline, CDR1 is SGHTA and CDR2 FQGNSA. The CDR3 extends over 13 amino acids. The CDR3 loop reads CASSLPGSRKQYF. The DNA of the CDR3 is TGTGCCAGCAGCTTACCCGGGAGCCGAAAGCAGTACTTC. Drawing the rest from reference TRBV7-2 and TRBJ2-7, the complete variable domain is GAGVSQSPSNKVTEKGKDVELRCDPISGHTALYWYRQSLGQGLEFLIYFQGNSAPDKSGLPSDRFSAERTGGSVSTLTIQRTQQEDSAVYLCASSLPGSRKQYFGPGTRLTVT.

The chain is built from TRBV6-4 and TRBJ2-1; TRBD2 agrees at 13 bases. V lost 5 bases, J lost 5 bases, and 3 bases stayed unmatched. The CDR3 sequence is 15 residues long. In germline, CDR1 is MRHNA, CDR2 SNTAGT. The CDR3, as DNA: TGTGCCAGCAGTCCCGGGACTAGCGGGGACAATGAGCAGTTCTTC. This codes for CASSPGTSGDNEQFF.

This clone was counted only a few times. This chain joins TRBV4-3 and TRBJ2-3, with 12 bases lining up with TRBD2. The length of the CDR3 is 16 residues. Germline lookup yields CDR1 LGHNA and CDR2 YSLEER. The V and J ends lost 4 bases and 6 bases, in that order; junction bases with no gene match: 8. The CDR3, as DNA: TGCGCCAGCAGCCCCGGGCTAGCGGGGGGGAGGGATACGCAGTATTTT. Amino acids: CASSPGLAGGRDTQYF.

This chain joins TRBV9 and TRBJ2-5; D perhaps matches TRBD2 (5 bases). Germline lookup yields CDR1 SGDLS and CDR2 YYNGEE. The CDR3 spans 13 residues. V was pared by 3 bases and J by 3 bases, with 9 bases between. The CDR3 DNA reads TGTGCCAGCAGCGGAAACGGGGAAGAGACCCAGTACTTC. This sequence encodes CASSGNGEETQYF.

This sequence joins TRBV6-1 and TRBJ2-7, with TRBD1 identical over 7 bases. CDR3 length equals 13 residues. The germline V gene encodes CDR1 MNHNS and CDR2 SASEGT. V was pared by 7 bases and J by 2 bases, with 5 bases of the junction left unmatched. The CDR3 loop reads CASTLGGPYEQYF. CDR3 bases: TGTGCCAGCACGTTAGGGGGCCCCTACGAGCAGTACTTC.

This chain's CDR3 is CASSPESSGGTDTQYF. CDR3 sequence (DNA): TGTGCCAGCTCACCAGAGTCTAGCGGGGGGACAGATACGCAGTATTTT. The rearrangement joins TRBV18 to TRBJ2-3, with 11 nucleotides matching TRBD2. CDR3 length equals 16 residues. The V segment lost 2 bases and the J segment 3 bases; nucleotides outside the gene matches: 4. Germline loops: CDR1 KGHSH, CDR2 LQKENI. The entire variable domain, with the rest obtained from reference TRBV18 and TRBJ2-3, is as follows: NAGVMQNPRHLVRRRGQEARLRCSPMKGHSHVYWYRQLPEEGLKFMVYLQKENIIDESGMPKERFSAEFPKEGPSILRIQQVVRGDSAAYFCASSPESSGGTDTQYFGPGTRLTVL.

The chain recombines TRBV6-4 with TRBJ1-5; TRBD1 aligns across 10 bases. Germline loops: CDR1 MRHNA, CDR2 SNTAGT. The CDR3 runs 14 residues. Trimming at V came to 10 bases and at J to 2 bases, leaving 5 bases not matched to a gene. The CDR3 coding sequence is TGTGCCACCAGGACAGGGGGTCGCAATCAGCCCCAGCATTTT. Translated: CATRTGGRNQPQHF.

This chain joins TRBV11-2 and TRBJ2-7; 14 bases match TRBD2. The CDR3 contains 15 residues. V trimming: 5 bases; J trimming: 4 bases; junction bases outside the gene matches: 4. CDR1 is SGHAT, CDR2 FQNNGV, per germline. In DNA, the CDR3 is TGTGCCAGCAGCCGGACTAGCGGGGGGCCTTACGAGCAGTACTTC. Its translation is CASSRTSGGPYEQYF.

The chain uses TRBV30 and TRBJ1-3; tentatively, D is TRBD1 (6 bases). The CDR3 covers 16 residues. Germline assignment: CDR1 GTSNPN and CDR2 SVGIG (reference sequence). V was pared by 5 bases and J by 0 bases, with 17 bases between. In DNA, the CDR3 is TGTGCCTGGTGGAAACAGGGCCTATTCTCTGGAAACACCATATATTTT. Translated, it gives CAWWKQGLFSGNTIYF.